A selection of T cell receptor beta chains follows, all from one sample in a study of blood T cell repertoires in COVID-19. TCRdb keeps only in-frame clones here, not all; method: immunoSEQ multiplex PCR. The sample consists of roughly 250,000 clones, 85% to 90% of them appearing once. Material: peripheral blood. Every receptor here comes from a woman aged 25-40 years with COVID-19, enrolled during active disease. CDR3s include the opening cysteine and the closing phenylalanine or tryptophan. A D gene is named only where the DNA matches it firmly. Not every row has a clone size; where given, it reads once, few, many or a size class.

j_call,d_call,v_call,clone_size,cdr3_nt,cdr3_aa
TRBJ1-2,NA,TRBV7-2,NA,TGTGCCAGCAGCTTAGCTGCGGGCTATGGCTACACCTTC,CASSLAAGYGYTF
TRBJ2-5,NA,TRBV1,NA,TGCACCGGGGCGTCCCAGTACTTC,CTGASQYF
TRBJ2-5,NA,TRBV15,NA,TGTGCCACCAGCGAGGGGGGGGCGGGAGAGACCCAGTACTTC,CATSEGGAGETQYF
TRBJ2-1,NA,TRBV21-1,NA,TGTGCCAGCAGCAAAGTGCCCTTCCAAGCGGGGGGGGTTTATGAGCAGTTCTTC,CASSKVPFQAGGVYEQFF
TRBJ1-5,NA,TRBV19,NA,TGTGCCAGTATTCCCAGAGGTCGGGGGGCGGTTAATCAGCCCCAGCATTTT,CASIPRGRGAVNQPQHF
TRBJ1-2,NA,TRBV19,NA,TGTGCCAGTAGCAAGGGGCTGGGCTATGGCTACACCTTC,CASSKGLGYGYTF
TRBJ2-1,NA,TRBV6-1,NA,TGTGCCAGCAGTGAGGACCGAGGACAGTTCGATGAGCAGTTCTTC,CASSEDRGQFDEQFF
TRBJ1-4,TRBD1,TRBV2,few,TGTGCCAGCGAGGGACAGGGTCTAACTAATGAAAAACTGTTTTTT,CASEGQGLTNEKLFF
TRBJ1-2,TRBD1,TRBV29-1,NA,TGCAGCGTCCGTAAAAACCGGGACAGGTCCTATGGCTACACCTTC,CSVRKNRDRSYGYTF
TRBJ1-2,NA,TRBV6-5,NA,TGTGCCAGCAGGTCGGGGGGGTACTATGGCTACACCTTC,CASRSGGYYGYTF
TRBJ1-6,NA,TRBV19,NA,TGTGCCAGTACTTGGCAGGGAAGCTCACCCCTCCACTTT,CASTWQGSSPLHF
TRBJ2-7,NA,TRBV27,NA,TGTGCCAGCAGGACAGGAGCGGCGTACGAGCAGTACTTC,CASRTGAAYEQYF
TRBJ1-1,NA,TRBV9,NA,TGTGCCAGCAGTCACCACAGGGAGATGAACACTGAAGCTTTCTTT,CASSHHREMNTEAFF
TRBJ1-5,NA,TRBV19,NA,TGTGCCAGTAGTACTTTCGGCAATCAGCCCCAGCATTTT,CASSTFGNQPQHF
TRBJ1-2,NA,TRBV3-1/TRBV3-2,NA,TGTGCCAGCAGCCCTCTGGGACTGAGAGGGGGCTACACCTTC,CASSPLGLRGGYTF
TRBJ2-5,NA,TRBV6-5,once,TGTGCCAGCACCCCACACCGTACAGGGCTAGAGACCCAGTACTTC,CASTPHRTGLETQYF
TRBJ2-2,NA,TRBV7-9,NA,TGTGCCAGCAGCCGTGACCCGCGGGTAGACACCGGGGAGCTGTTTTTT,CASSRDPRVDTGELFF
TRBJ2-1,NA,TRBV6-6,NA,TGTGCCAGCAGTCCTCAGAATGAGCAGTTCTTC,CASSPQNEQFF
TRBJ1-2,NA,TRBV29-1,NA,TGCAGCGTTGTGGACACCTTCTATGGCTACACCTTC,CSVVDTFYGYTF
TRBJ1-1,NA,TRBV9,NA,TGTGCCAGCAGCGTAGTACCGGACAATGTCGCTGAAGCTTTCTTT,CASSVVPDNVAEAFF
TRBJ2-1,TRBD2,TRBV29-1,NA,TGCAGCGCCGGGAGGGACATCTCCTACAATGAGCAGTTCTTC,CSAGRDISYNEQFF
TRBJ2-5,TRBD1,TRBV10-3,NA,TGTGCCATCAGTCGGGACAGGGAAGAGGAGACCCAGTACTTC,CAISRDREEETQYF
TRBJ1-3,TRBD1,TRBV2,NA,TGTGCCAGCAGACGACAGGGTAACACCATATATTTT,CASRRQGNTIYF
TRBJ2-5,NA,TRBV5-1,NA,TGCGCCAGCAGCCCCCTGACAGGCCAAGAGACCCAGTACTTC,CASSPLTGQETQYF
TRBJ1-1,TRBD1,TRBV28,NA,TGTGCCAGCAACCCCCTGACAGGGAAGGCTGAAGCTTTCTTT,CASNPLTGKAEAFF
TRBJ1-1,TRBD1,TRBV5-1,NA,TGCGCCAGCTCCGGACAGGGAGGGATCACTGAAGCTTTCTTT,CASSGQGGITEAFF
TRBJ2-7,NA,TRBV5-8,NA,TGTGCCAGCAGCTTGGCCCCAGTATACGAGCAGTACTTC,CASSLAPVYEQYF
TRBJ2-2,NA,TRBV4-1,NA,TGCGCCAGCAGCCACACTAGCTCCACCGGGGAGCTGTTTTTT,CASSHTSSTGELFF
TRBJ2-1,TRBD2,TRBV7-8,NA,TGTGCCAGCAGCTTAGGGACTAGCGGGACCTACAATGAGCAGTTCTTC,CASSLGTSGTYNEQFF